These 11 T cell receptor beta chains came from one sample sequenced in a study of T-cell reconstitution after alpha-beta-depleted transplantation in children. Using unique molecular identifiers, the investigators prepared the TCRbeta library. TCRdb redid the calling of the PCR reads with MiXCR, one entry per CDR3 protein. The top ten hold around 4% of the sample, which has a few hundred thousand distinct CDR3 sequences, about an eighth seen once. The specimen was PBMCs, collected from the stem cell graft. These receptors came from a human donor who donated a stem cell graft to a child with Fanconi anemia.

This clonotype was detected a few times. The gene calls are TRBV5-6 and TRBJ1-1; TRBD1 agrees at 7 bases. The V gene end was trimmed by 4 bases and the J gene end by 3 bases; junction bases not matched to a gene: 6. Germline loops: CDR1 SGHDT, CDR2 YYEEEE. This CDR3 has 14 amino acids. The CDR3 bases are TGTGCCAGCAGCCGCAGGGGGGATTACACTGAAGCTTTCTTT. Protein sequence: CASSRRGDYTEAFF.

This clonotype was recorded a few times. The chain is built from TRBV29-1 and TRBJ1-1; D gene ambiguous. Per the germline V gene, CDR1 is SQVTM and CDR2 is ANQGSEA. V was cut by 4 bases and J by 0 bases, with 15 bases left in between. The length of the CDR3 is 15 residues. The chain's CDR3 is CSVGSGWAMNTEAFF. The CDR3 DNA follows: TGCAGCGTTGGAAGCGGGTGGGCCATGAACACTGAAGCTTTCTTT.

The chain is built from TRBV10-1 and TRBJ2-6, with a possible D match to TRBD1 (6 bases). The CDR3 is 15 residues long. From germline, CDR1 is WNHNN and CDR2 SYGVQD (reference sequence). Trimming left V 6 bases short and J 4 bases short, with 13 bases between. The CDR3 loop reads CASSPGESGANVLTF. The DNA of the CDR3 is TGCGCCAGCAGCCCAGGGGAATCCGGGGCCAACGTCCTGACTTTC.

In this sample, this clonotype turned up a few times. The chain is built from TRBV2 and TRBJ1-1, with no clear D. In germline, CDR1 is SNHLY, CDR2 FYNNEI. The CDR3 contains 12 residues. The V and J ends lost 7 bases and 4 bases respectively, with 10 bases between them. This chain's CDR3 is CASIKDSTEAFF. CDR3 DNA: TGTGCCAGCATTAAGGATAGCACTGAAGCTTTCTTT. Looking up the rest from reference TRBV2 and TRBJ1-1 gives the full variable domain: EPEVTQTPSHQVTQMGQEVILRCVPISNHLYFYWYRQILGQKVEFLVSFYNNEISEKSEIFDDQFSVERPDGSNFTLKIRSTKLEDSAMYFCASIKDSTEAFFGQGTRLTVV.

A few counts support this clonotype. The chain joins TRBV9 to TRBJ2-7; tentative D call: TRBD1 (6 bases). V lost 3 bases, J lost 5 bases, and 9 bases lay in between. In germline, CDR1 is SGDLS, CDR2 YYNGEE. This CDR3 has 12 amino acids. The CDR3 here is CASSGGGNEQYF. CDR3 in DNA: TGTGCCAGCAGCGGTGGGGGCAACGAGCAGTACTTC.

The chain uses TRBV20-1 and TRBJ2-3, with unresolved D. V was shortened by 0 bases and J by 6 bases, with 16 bases between the two germline ends. The germline V gene encodes CDR1 DFQATT and CDR2 SNEGSKA (reference sequence). The length of the CDR3 is 15 residues. The CDR3 region is CSARDRVILPDTQYF. CDR3 coding DNA: TGCAGTGCTAGAGATAGGGTAATCCTTCCGGATACGCAGTATTTT.

The genes are TRBV9 and TRBJ2-5, with 8 bases fitting TRBD2. Unmatched junction bases numbered 6, after V lost 0 bases and J lost 5 bases. Germline lookup yields CDR1 SGDLS and CDR2 YYNGEE. CDR3 length: 15 amino acids. The CDR3 sequence: CASSVGRGVGETQYF. Here the CDR3 DNA reads TGTGCCAGCAGCGTAGGGCGGGGGGTCGGGGAGACCCAGTACTTC.

The chain is built from TRBV29-1 and TRBJ2-3; the match to TRBD1 covers 12 bases. The CDR3 is 14 amino acids. CDR1 SQVTM and CDR2 ANQGSEA come from the germline V gene. V lost 4 bases, J lost 4 bases, and 3 bases stayed unmatched. CDR3 sequence (DNA): TGCAGCGTTGGGGACAGGGGGCATGCAGATACGCAGTATTTT. Protein product: CSVGDRGHADTQYF.

In its sample, this clonotype was seen many times. This sequence joins TRBV7-2 and TRBJ2-3; D is unresolved. The ends were cut back, 1 base at V and 2 bases at J, with 7 bases in the middle. The CDR3 extends over 14 amino acids. CDR1 and CDR2 (germline): SGHTA, FQGNSA. The CDR3 loop is CASSLDPTTDTQYF. The CDR3 bases are TGTGCCAGCAGCTTAGACCCCACCACAGATACGCAGTATTTT. The full variable domain, with the rest looked up from reference TRBV7-2 and TRBJ2-3, is GAGVSQSPSNKVTEKGKDVELRCDPISGHTALYWYRQSLGQGLEFLIYFQGNSAPDKSGLPSDRFSAERTGGSVSTLTIQRTQQEDSAVYLCASSLDPTTDTQYFGPGTRLTVL.

This clonotype was seen many times. The V call is TRBV4-3, the J call TRBJ2-3, with D tentatively TRBD2 (7 bases). Germline V CDR1 and CDR2: LGHNA, YSLEER. The CDR3 is 17 amino acids. Trimming took 2 bases from V and 4 from J, leaving 19 bases between them. For the CDR3, the DNA is TGCGCCAGCAGCCAACATCCGAGGGGGGGTGAGGCAGATACGCAGTATTTT. Amino acid sequence: CASSQHPRGGEADTQYF.

This clonotype was observed at least ten times. Germline and junction disagree at one end, which may indicate a read error. The chain employs TRBV28 and TRBJ2-1; D call uncertain. Germline CDR1 and CDR2: MDHEN and SYDVKM. CDR3 length equals 12 residues. Written as DNA, the CDR3 is TGTGCCAGCAGCTTATTGGGGAATGAGCAGTTCTTC. The encoded protein is CASSLLGNEQFF.